This entry features one T cell receptor beta chain sequence. The data were taken from a study of patients and donors after allogeneic stem cell transplantation. Germline V gene sequence: CDR1 SQVTM, CDR2 ANQGSEA. This CDR3 spans 15 amino acids. V was pared by 6 bases and J by 0 bases, with 5 bases of the junction left unmatched. TCRdb independently ran MiXCR on the RT-PCR reads; one entry per CDR3 protein. The table has roughly 150,000 distinct CDR3 sequences, about 24% seen once; the top ten hold approximately 26%. This clonotype was obtained from a human donor who was either an allogeneic HSCT recipient or a stem cell or donor lymphocyte infusion donor (not recorded which). It is not recorded whose cells these are; they may come from a transplant donor. The chain employs TRBV29-1 and TRBJ2-3, with TRBD1 identical over 11 bases. The specimen sequenced was blood, either unsorted or a sorted T cell fraction (not recorded which). Here the CDR3 reads CSVLGTGGSTDTQYF. Here the CDR3 DNA reads TGCAGCGTCCTCGGGACAGGGGGGAGCACAGATACGCAGTATTTT.